Listed below are T cell receptor beta chains from one sample, sequenced in a study of blood T cell repertoires in COVID-19. TCRdb's copy holds only in-frame clones and misses some; the assay was immunoSEQ multiplex PCR. Seen here are more than 200,000 clones, 80% to 90% observed once, and the top ten hold about 1.4%. The sample consisted of peripheral blood. The origin of the receptors is a woman aged 40-49 years who had recovered from COVID-19. Both conserved end residues are part of each CDR3. A D gene is named only where the DNA matches it firmly. For some rows the clone size is stated as once, few or many, or as a class when expanded; others skip it.

V gene	D gene	clone size	J gene	CDR3 DNA	CDR3 protein
TRBV7-9	.	.	TRBJ2-5	TGTGCCAGCAGCTTTCTGGGCCTACAAGAGACCCAGTACTTC	CASSFLGLQETQYF
TRBV7-2	.	.	TRBJ1-5	TGTGCCAGCAGCTCTGACAGTAATCAGCCCCAGCATTTT	CASSSDSNQPQHF
TRBV11-3	.	few	TRBJ2-1	TGTGCCAGCAGCTTAGGCGAATCCCTTTACAATGAGCAGTTCTTC	CASSLGESLYNEQFF
TRBV5-5	.	.	TRBJ2-3	TGTGCCAGCAGCCACACAGGGATACCCACAGATACGCAGTATTTT	CASSHTGIPTDTQYF
TRBV4-3	.	.	TRBJ1-6	TGCGCCAGCAGCCAAGATCCCCGCGGGGCAGCCAGCACCAATTCACCCCTCCACTTT	CASSQDPRGAASTNSPLHF
TRBV9	.	.	TRBJ1-3	TGTGCCAGCAGCGTAGACGGAGGCTCTGGAAACACCATATATTTT	CASSVDGGSGNTIYF
TRBV5-4	.	.	TRBJ1-1	TGTGCCAGCAGCGGGGGACTGGAAGAAGCTTTCTTT	CASSGGLEEAFF
TRBV2	.	few	TRBJ1-5	TGTGCCAGCAGTGAGGCGGGGATAAACAATCAGCCCCAGCATTTT	CASSEAGINNQPQHF
TRBV19	TRBD1	.	TRBJ1-1	TGTGCCAGTACCGGACAGGAATACACTGAAGCTTTCTTT	CASTGQEYTEAFF
TRBV28	.	.	TRBJ1-4	TGTGCCAGCAGTTCGGAGGGGACCCCTAATGAAAAACTGTTTTTT	CASSSEGTPNEKLFF
TRBV4-3	.	.	TRBJ2-6	TGCGCCAGCAGCCATTTAGGGGGTTCTAGCTCTGGGGCCAACGTCCTGACTTTC	CASSHLGGSSSGANVLTF
TRBV20-1	.	few	TRBJ2-7	TGCAGTGCTAGAGAGGCCCACGAGCAGTACTTC	CSAREAHEQYF
TRBV6-6	.	.	TRBJ2-5	TGTGCCAGCAGTTACTCGAGGGAGACCCAGTACTTC	CASSYSRETQYF
TRBV2	TRBD1	.	TRBJ2-2	TGTGCCAGCAGTGAGGGACAGAGCACCGGGGAGCTGTTTTTT	CASSEGQSTGELFF
TRBV7-9	.	.	TRBJ1-1	TGTGCCAGCACCTTGTTGCAGGGGAACACTGAAGCTTTCTTT	CASTLLQGNTEAFF
TRBV6-5	.	.	TRBJ2-1	TGTGCCAGCAGAATACAGGTCTATGAGCAGTTCTTC	CASRIQVYEQFF
TRBV19	TRBD1	.	TRBJ1-4	TGTGCCAGTAGTGGGGGGACAGACGGGACTAATGAAAAACTGTTTTTT	CASSGGTDGTNEKLFF
TRBV25-1	.	.	TRBJ1-6	TGTGCCAGCAGTGAGTTGCAGGCCCGATCACCCCTCCACTTT	CASSELQARSPLHF
TRBV6-5	TRBD1	.	TRBJ1-2	TGTGCCAGCAGTTACTCTGACAGGGGTGGTGGCTACACCTTC	CASSYSDRGGGYTF
TRBV5-1	TRBD1	once	TRBJ1-1	TGCGCCAGCATGACAGGGTCGAACACTGAAGCTTTCTTT	CASMTGSNTEAFF
TRBV6-2/TRBV6-3	.	.	TRBJ1-5	TGTGCCAGCAGTTACTCGGCAGGTCAGCCCCAGCATTTT	CASSYSAGQPQHF
TRBV6-6	.	.	TRBJ2-7	TGTGCCAGCAGTAAGCACTCAGGGGTTGAGCAGTACTTC	CASSKHSGVEQYF
TRBV30	.	.	TRBJ2-7	TGTGCCTGGGGACCCTCCGACAGGCAGCAGTACTTC	CAWGPSDRQQYF
TRBV28	.	.	TRBJ2-1	TGTGCCTCTCAAGTTCGAGGTAGTTCTTACAATGAGCAGTTCTTC	CASQVRGSSYNEQFF
TRBV2	TRBD1	.	TRBJ1-3	TGTGCCAGCAGTGAGACATTTCTGGGACAGATGGTTTCTGGAAACACCATATATTTT	CASSETFLGQMVSGNTIYF
TRBV2	TRBD1	.	TRBJ1-2	TGTGCCAGCAGTGGCGACAGGGCGGGTGACTATGGCTACACCTTC	CASSGDRAGDYGYTF
TRBV3-1/TRBV3-2	.	once	TRBJ1-4	TGTGCCAGCAGCCGTAATAGTGAAAAACTGTTTTTT	CASSRNSEKLFF
TRBV7-2	.	.	TRBJ1-4	TGTGCCAGCAGCTCCCACCTACGGGAAAAACTGTTTTTT	CASSSHLREKLFF
TRBV7-3	.	.	TRBJ2-7	TGTGCCAGCAGCTTAATGGGCGGGGACTGGCGGACAGGAATCCAGTACTTC	CASSLMGGDWRTGIQYF
TRBV3-1/TRBV3-2	.	.	TRBJ1-1	TGTGCCAGCAGCCCTCTTGCGGGGGACACTGAAGCTTTCTTT	CASSPLAGDTEAFF
TRBV7-3	.	.	TRBJ2-3	TGTGCCAGCAGCTGGGGTAGGGGACTGAACACAGATACGCAGTATTTT	CASSWGRGLNTDTQYF
TRBV7-9	.	.	TRBJ1-2	TGTGCCAGCAGCTTAGCATCTGGCCCCGGCTACACCTTC	CASSLASGPGYTF
TRBV28	.	.	TRBJ2-2	TGTGCCAGCAGTCCACTGAGATCGAACACCGGGGAGCTGTTTTTT	CASSPLRSNTGELFF
TRBV5-6	TRBD2	.	TRBJ2-7	TGTGCCAGCAGCTTGGTTCCGGGGGGGCTTTACGAGCAGTACTTC	CASSLVPGGLYEQYF
TRBV28	.	.	TRBJ1-5	TGTGCCAGCAGTTTACGAGGGTTTCGCCGCGGCAATCAGCCCCAGCATTTT	CASSLRGFRRGNQPQHF
TRBV18	TRBD1	few	TRBJ1-2	TGTGCCAGCTCACCACCCGGGACAGGGGGTATCTTTGGCTACACCTTC	CASSPPGTGGIFGYTF
TRBV28	TRBD1	few	TRBJ1-2	TGTGCCAGCACTTCGCCGACAGGGGTCAACTATGGCTACACCTTC	CASTSPTGVNYGYTF
TRBV7-2	.	.	TRBJ2-5	TGTGCCAGCAGCTATACAGGGTTTTTGACAGAGACCCAGTACTTC	CASSYTGFLTETQYF
TRBV5-8	TRBD1	once	TRBJ1-1	TGTGCCAGCAGCTTGAATCCCAGGGGGCACACTGAAGCTTTCTTT	CASSLNPRGHTEAFF
TRBV7-2	.	.	TRBJ1-4	TGTGCCAGCAGCCCGGACGGGGGGCCCATAGGAAAACTGTTTTTT	CASSPDGGPIGKLFF
TRBV4-3	TRBD2	.	TRBJ2-7	TGCGCCAGCAGCCAAGATTTAACTAGCGGGGCACTATCACTATCCTACGAGCAGTACTTC	CASSQDLTSGALSLSYEQYF
TRBV6-4	.	.	TRBJ1-2	TGTGCCAGCAGTGACTCTGGCCGGACAGACCATTATGGCTACACCTTC	CASSDSGRTDHYGYTF